This T cell receptor beta chain was sequenced for a study of T cell changes during pregnancy in multiple sclerosis (dated by TCRdb to about 2019). Background on the whole study: In women with multiple sclerosis, the researchers looked at how the T cell repertoire shifted as pregnancy progressed.

In the case of this clone: Its antigen has not been determined. There are no base qualities to consult, and no much larger clone falls within one base.

The library was prepared using the immunoSEQ multiplex PCR assay. TCRdb stores this immuneACCESS table with in-frame sequences only. Part of the clones is absent; in the studies checked, under half of the shortfall reflects unresolved V genes, and no reason is known for the rest. The sample table holds nearly 110,000 clones, of which 85% to 95% were seen once. The top ten hold 1.5% to 2% of the sample. For CDR1 and CDR2, the germline V gene (reference sequence) lists GTSNPN and SVGIG. The CDR3 numbers 15 residues from cysteine through phenylalanine. The retained sequence is limited to the CDR3, 45 bases, with the frame set at the first base. Relative to germline, V is 3 bases shorter and J is 8 bases shorter, with 19 bases between their ends.

The TCR comes from a female donor with multiple sclerosis, enrolled in a pregnancy study. Source: peripheral blood, taken after pregnancy. The V and J genes are TRBV30 and TRBJ1-4; a tentative D call is TRBD1 (6 bases match). Read as DNA, the sequence is TGTGCCTGGAGAGAACAGGGCAATGGGGGAGAAAAACTGTTTTTT. This codes for CAWREQGNGGEKLFF.